This T cell receptor beta chain was recorded in a study of T cell changes during pregnancy in multiple sclerosis. TCRdb's copy holds only in-frame clones and misses some; the assay was immunoSEQ multiplex PCR. The profile shows 130,000 or so clones, 80% to 95% of them singletons. The CDR3 totals 16 residues. Trimming removed 4 bases from V and 8 bases from J, with 20 bases in between. Germline loops: CDR1 LGHNA, CDR2 YNFKEQ. The source material was peripheral blood, sampled before pregnancy. V gene TRBV4-2 combines with J gene TRBJ1-4, with D possibly being TRBD1 (5 bases). This TCR derives from a female donor with multiple sclerosis, enrolled in a pregnancy study. DNA for the CDR3: TGTGCCAGCAGCCCTCGAGAGAGGTGGGGGGAAGAAAAACTGTTTTTT. Encoded protein: CASSPRERWGEEKLFF.